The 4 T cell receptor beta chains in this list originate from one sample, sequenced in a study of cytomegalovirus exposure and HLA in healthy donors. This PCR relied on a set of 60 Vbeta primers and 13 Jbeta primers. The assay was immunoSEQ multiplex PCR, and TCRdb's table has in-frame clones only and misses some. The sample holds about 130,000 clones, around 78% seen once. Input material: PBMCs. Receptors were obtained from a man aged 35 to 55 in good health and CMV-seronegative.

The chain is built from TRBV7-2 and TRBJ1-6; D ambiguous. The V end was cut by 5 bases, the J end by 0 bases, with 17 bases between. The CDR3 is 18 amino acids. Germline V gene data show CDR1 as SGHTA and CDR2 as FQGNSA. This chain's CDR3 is CASSPASLGSSYNSPLHF. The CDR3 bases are TGTGCCAGCAGCCCCGCCTCCTTGGGGAGCTCCTATAATTCACCCCTCCACTTT. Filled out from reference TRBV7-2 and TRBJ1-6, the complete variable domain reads GAGVSQSPSNKVTEKGKDVELRCDPISGHTALYWYRQSLGQGLEFLIYFQGNSAPDKSGLPSDRFSAERTGGSVSTLTIQRTQQEDSAVYLCASSPASLGSSYNSPLHFGNGTRLTVT.

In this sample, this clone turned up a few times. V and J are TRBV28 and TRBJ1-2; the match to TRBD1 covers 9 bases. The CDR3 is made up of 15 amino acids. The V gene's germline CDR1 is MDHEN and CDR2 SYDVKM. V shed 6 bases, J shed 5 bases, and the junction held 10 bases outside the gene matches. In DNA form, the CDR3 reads TGTGCCAGCAGCCAACCTCTAGGGACAGGGTATGGCTACACCTTC. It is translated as CASSQPLGTGYGYTF.

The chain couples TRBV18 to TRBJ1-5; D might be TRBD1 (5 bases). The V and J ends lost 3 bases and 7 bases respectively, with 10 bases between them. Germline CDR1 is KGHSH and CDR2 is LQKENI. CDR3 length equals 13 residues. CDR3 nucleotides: TGTGCCAGCTCACCGGGCAGGGTGCAGCCCCAGCATTTT. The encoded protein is CASSPGRVQPQHF.

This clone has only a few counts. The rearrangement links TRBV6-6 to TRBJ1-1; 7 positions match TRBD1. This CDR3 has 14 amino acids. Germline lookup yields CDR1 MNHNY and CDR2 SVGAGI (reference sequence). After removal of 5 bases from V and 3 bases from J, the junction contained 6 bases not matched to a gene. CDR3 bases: TGTGCCAGCAGTGAGGGGGCTGGGTACACTGAAGCTTTCTTT. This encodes CASSEGAGYTEAFF.